The 14 T cell receptor beta chains presented below share a single source sample, sequenced in a study of read filtering for tumor transcriptome and immune sequencing. From approximately 430 ng of RNA, a library with molecular barcoded alpha/delta and beta/gamma adaptors was made. TCRdb reanalysed the reads using MiXCR and keeps one entry per CDR3 protein. The sample has 75,000 to 95,000 distinct CDR3 sequences, 12% seen once. Source material: a population of CD138-negative cells sorted from bone marrow. The receptors here all came from a donor aged 40 or over with multiple myeloma.

The table lists this clonotype with a count of one. Given a much more abundant clone one base away, this may be a read error. This chain uses TRBV29-1 with TRBJ2-3; 10 bases map to TRBD2. Germline V lookup: CDR1 SQVTM, CDR2 ANQGSEA. The V and J ends lost 3 bases and 1 base, in that order; junction bases with no gene match: 4. This CDR3 is 15 amino acids long. In DNA, the CDR3 is TGCAGCGTTGAGTCCGGGACTAGCGGCACAGATACGCAGTATTTT. It is translated as CSVESGTSGTDTQYF.

This clonotype showed up many times. The J gene is TRBJ2-7, the V gene TRBV7-8; TRBD2 might be the D (6 bases). The V gene's germline CDR1 is SGHVS and CDR2 FQNEAQ. The CDR3 is made up of 13 amino acids. Trimming left V 11 bases short and J 2 bases short, with 16 bases between. Written as DNA, the CDR3 is TGTGCCGGGGGGAAGGGTCCTACCTACGAGCAGTACTTC. This codes for CAGGKGPTYEQYF.

The chain joins TRBV28 to TRBJ2-7; D perhaps matches TRBD2 (7 bases). The CDR3 extends over 13 amino acids. V lost 7 bases and J 11 bases, leaving 21 bases between the germline ends. The germline V gene has CDR1 MDHEN and CDR2 SYDVKM. This CDR3 reads CASTAGAGRGKYF. The CDR3 bases are TGTGCCAGCACTGCCGGGGCGGGGAGGGGGAAGTACTTC.

This clonotype was observed at least ten times. V gene TRBV4-1 combines with J gene TRBJ2-1; 9 bases fit TRBD2. The germline V gene encodes CDR1 MGHRA and CDR2 YSYEKL. This CDR3 is built from 16 residues. CDR3 DNA: TGCGCTACCAGAGCGGGAGGACCCAGCTCCTACAATGAGCAGTTCTTC. This translates into CATRAGGPSSYNEQFF.

This clonotype was observed many times. CDR3 coding DNA: TGTGCCAGCAGCTTAGGTTTTAATGGGCCCTACGAGCAGTACTTC. Protein product: CASSLGFNGPYEQYF. The chain carries TRBV7-3 and TRBJ2-7; D gene ambiguous. With 2 bases removed from V and 2 bases from J, the gap between germline ends came to 13 bases. Per the germline V gene, CDR1 is SGHTA and CDR2 is FQGTGA. CDR3 length: 15 amino acids. The entire variable domain, with the rest obtained from reference TRBV7-3 and TRBJ2-7, is as follows: GAGVSQTPSNKVTEKGKYVELRCDPISGHTALYWYRQSLGQGPEFLIYFQGTGAADDSGLPNDRFFAVRPEGSVSTLKIQRTERGDSAVYLCASSLGFNGPYEQYFGPGTRLTVT.

There are a few counts of this clonotype. The chain uses TRBV5-1 and TRBJ2-5; D unclear. This CDR3 is 14 amino acids long. The ends were cut back, 0 bases at V and 7 bases at J, with 13 bases in the middle. Per germline, CDR1 SGHRS and CDR2 YFSETQ. The CDR3 loop reads CASSLGAIRPTQYF. Written as DNA, the CDR3 is TGCGCCAGCAGCTTGGGGGCGATAAGACCGACCCAGTACTTC.

Ten or more counts support this clonotype. The chain employs TRBV9 and TRBJ1-2; tentatively, D is TRBD1 (6 bases). CDR3 size: 17 residues. Trimming removed 0 bases from V and 8 bases from J, with 23 bases in between. Looked up from germline, CDR1 is SGDLS and CDR2 is YYNGEE. The CDR3 loop is CASSVDPRRQGSYGYTF. DNA of the CDR3: TGTGCCAGCAGCGTAGATCCCCGGAGGCAGGGGAGTTACGGCTACACCTTC.

The rearrangement links TRBV10-3 to TRBJ2-5; tentative D call: TRBD2 (7 bases). Germline CDR1 and CDR2: ENHRY and SYGVKD. V dropped 2 bases and J dropped 4 bases, with 11 bases sitting between them. This CDR3 is built from 14 residues. The CDR3 sequence is CAISEPRGGETQYF. In DNA, the CDR3 is TGTGCCATCAGTGAGCCAAGGGGGGGAGAGACCCAGTACTTC.

With respect to this clonotype: This likely traces to a read error, being one base from a far larger clone. The chain uses TRBV5-1 and TRBJ1-6, with TRBD1 matching 7 bases. CDR3 size: 12 residues. Germline V gene sequence: CDR1 SGHRS, CDR2 YFSETQ. CDR3 in amino acids: CASSSQGEITFF. CDR3 in DNA: TGCGCCAGCAGCTCTCAGGGGGAGATTACTTTCTTT.

This clonotype was counted only a few times. The chain is built from TRBV6-2 or TRBV6-3 and TRBJ1-5; D might be TRBD1 (6 bases). This CDR3 comprises 13 residues. Germline V gene sequence: CDR1 MNHEY, CDR2 SVGEGT. V dropped 8 bases and J dropped 3 bases, with 11 bases sitting between them. The CDR3 nucleotides are TGTGCCAGCGCCTACAGGGACAATCAGCCCCAGCATTTT. Translated: CASAYRDNQPQHF.

This clonotype has ten or more counts. This chain joins TRBV29-1 and TRBJ2-1; D is unclear. Germline lookup yields CDR1 SQVTM and CDR2 ANQGSEA. V was pared by 8 bases and J by 0 bases, with 5 bases between. CDR3 length: 11 residues. The CDR3 loop reads CSPSSYNEQFF. CDR3 nucleotides: TGCAGCCCGTCCTCCTACAATGAGCAGTTCTTC.

In its sample, this clonotype was seen a few times. A much larger clone sits a single nucleotide away, making a read error possible. The chain has TRBV15 and TRBJ2-1; D may be TRBD1 or TRBD2 (5 bases each). The CDR3 is 13 amino acids. Germline assignment: CDR1 LNHNV and CDR2 YYDKDF (reference sequence). The CDR3 region has the DNA TGTGCCACCGGCAGAGAGGGGTGGAATGAGCAGTTCTTC. Residues: CATGREGWNEQFF.

This clonotype was observed many times. V and J are TRBV2 and TRBJ1-2; D unclear. V was pared by 1 base and J by 4 bases, with 7 bases between. The CDR3 length is 13 residues. The germline V gene has CDR1 SNHLY and CDR2 FYNNEI. CDR3 nucleotides: TGTGCCAGCAGTGAAGAGGGCGTCTATGGCTACACCTTC. Residues: CASSEEGVYGYTF.

There are many counts of this clonotype. The rearrangement uses TRBV12-3 or TRBV12-4 and TRBJ2-2; the match to TRBD1 covers 8 bases. This CDR3 region has 15 residues. The junction had 2 bases not matched to a gene; V was cut back by 4 bases and J by 1 base. The CDR3 here is CASSWGTGNTGELFF. The CDR3 DNA sequence: TGTGCCAGCAGTTGGGGGACAGGGAACACCGGGGAGCTGTTTTTT.